This T cell receptor (beta chain) was documented in a study of T cells after posttransplantation cyclophosphamide. The naive gate required viable CD3+CD4+ or CD3+CD8+ cells with CCR7+CD45RA+CD45RO-CD95-CD27+CD28+ phenotype. The CDR3 sequence is 11 residues long. Germline assignment: CDR1 SGHTA and CDR2 FQGNSA. The ends lost 5 bases at V and 14 bases at J; junction bases unmatched: 7. The method was immunoSEQ multiplex PCR; TCRdb's version includes in-frame clones alone and lacks a portion of them. The sample yields approximately 9,700 clones, 98% seen once. The TCR comes from a woman aged 60-75 years in good health, CMV-negative, and a related stem cell transplant donor. The sequencing sample was made of naive CD4+ T cells sorted from PBMCs. The rearrangement uses TRBV7-2 and TRBJ2-3, with 7 bases identical to TRBD2. The CDR3 DNA reads as TGTGCCAGCAGCGCCGGGACTATTCGGTATTTT. Its translation is CASSAGTIRYF. Drawing the rest from reference TRBV7-2 and TRBJ2-3, the complete variable domain is GAGVSQSPSNKVTEKGKDVELRCDPISGHTALYWYRQSLGQGLEFLIYFQGNSAPDKSGLPSDRFSAERTGGSVSTLTIQRTQQEDSAVYLCASSAGTIRYFGPGTRLTVL.